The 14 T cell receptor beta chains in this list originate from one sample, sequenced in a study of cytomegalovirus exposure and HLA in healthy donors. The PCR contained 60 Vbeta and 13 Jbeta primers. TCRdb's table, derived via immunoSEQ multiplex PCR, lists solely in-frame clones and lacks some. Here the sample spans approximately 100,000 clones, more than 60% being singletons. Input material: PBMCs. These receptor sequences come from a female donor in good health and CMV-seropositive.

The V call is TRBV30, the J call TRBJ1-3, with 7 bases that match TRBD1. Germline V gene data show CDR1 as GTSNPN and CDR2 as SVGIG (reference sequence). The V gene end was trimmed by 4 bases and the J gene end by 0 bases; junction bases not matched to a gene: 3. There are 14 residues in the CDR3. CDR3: CAWTGGYSGNTIYF. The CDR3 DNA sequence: TGTGCCTGGACAGGGGGATACTCTGGAAACACCATATATTTT.

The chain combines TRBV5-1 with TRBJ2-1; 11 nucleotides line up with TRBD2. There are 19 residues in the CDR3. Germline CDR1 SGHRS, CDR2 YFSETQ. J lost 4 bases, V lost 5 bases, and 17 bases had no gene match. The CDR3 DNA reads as TGCGCCAGCAGTAGCCATAGCGGGAGGGCCTCTTCAAGTTACAATGAGCAGTTCTTC. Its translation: CASSSHSGRASSSYNEQFF.

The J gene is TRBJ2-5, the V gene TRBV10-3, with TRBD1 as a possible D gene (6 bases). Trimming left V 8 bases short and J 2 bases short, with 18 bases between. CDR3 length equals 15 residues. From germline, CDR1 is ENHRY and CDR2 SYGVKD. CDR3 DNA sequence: TGTGCCATCGGGTTGAATGGGGGCAGACAAGAGACCCAGTACTTC. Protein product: CAIGLNGGRQETQYF.

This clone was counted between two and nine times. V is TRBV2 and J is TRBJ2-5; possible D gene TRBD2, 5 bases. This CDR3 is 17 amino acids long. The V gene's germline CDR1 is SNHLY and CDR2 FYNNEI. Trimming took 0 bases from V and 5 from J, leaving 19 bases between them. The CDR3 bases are TGTGCCAGCAGTGAAGCAGCCCACAGCTCTCCGGGGGAGACCCAGTACTTC. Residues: CASSEAAHSSPGETQYF. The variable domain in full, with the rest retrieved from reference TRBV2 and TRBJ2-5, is EPEVTQTPSHQVTQMGQEVILRCVPISNHLYFYWYRQILGQKVEFLVSFYNNEISEKSEIFDDQFSVERPDGSNFTLKIRSTKLEDSAMYFCASSEAAHSSPGETQYFGPGTRLLVL.

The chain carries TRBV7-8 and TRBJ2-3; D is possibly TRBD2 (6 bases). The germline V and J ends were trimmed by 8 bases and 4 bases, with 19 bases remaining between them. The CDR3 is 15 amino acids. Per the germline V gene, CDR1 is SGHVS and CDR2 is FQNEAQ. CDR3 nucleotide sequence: TGTGCCAGCTCCACTACCTCTAGCGCGTCAGATACGCAGTATTTT. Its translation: CASSTTSSASDTQYF.

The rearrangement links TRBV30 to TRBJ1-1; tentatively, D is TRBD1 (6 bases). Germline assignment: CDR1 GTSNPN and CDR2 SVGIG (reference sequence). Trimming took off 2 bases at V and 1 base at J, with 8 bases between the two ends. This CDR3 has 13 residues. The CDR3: CAWSRQENTEAFF. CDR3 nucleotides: TGTGCCTGGAGTCGACAGGAGAACACTGAAGCTTTCTTT.

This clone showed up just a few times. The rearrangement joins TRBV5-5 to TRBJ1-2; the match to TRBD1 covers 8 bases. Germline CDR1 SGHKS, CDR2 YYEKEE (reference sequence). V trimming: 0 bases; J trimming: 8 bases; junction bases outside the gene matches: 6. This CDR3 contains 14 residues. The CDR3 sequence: CASSLVSGGHGYTF. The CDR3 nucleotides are TGTGCCAGCAGCTTGGTGTCAGGGGGCCACGGCTACACCTTC.

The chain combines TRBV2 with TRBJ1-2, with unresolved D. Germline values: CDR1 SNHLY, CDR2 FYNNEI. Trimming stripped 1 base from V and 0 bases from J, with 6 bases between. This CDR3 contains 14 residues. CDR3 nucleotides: TGTGCCAGCAGTGAAGACTTAGCTAACTATGGCTACACCTTC. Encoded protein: CASSEDLANYGYTF.

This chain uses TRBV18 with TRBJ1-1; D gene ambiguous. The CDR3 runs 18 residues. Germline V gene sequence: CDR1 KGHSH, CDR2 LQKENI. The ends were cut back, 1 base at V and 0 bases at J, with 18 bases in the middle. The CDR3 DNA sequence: TGTGCCAGCTCACCACAGTCCGGCCGGGGAGTCATGAACACTGAAGCTTTCTTT. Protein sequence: CASSPQSGRGVMNTEAFF.

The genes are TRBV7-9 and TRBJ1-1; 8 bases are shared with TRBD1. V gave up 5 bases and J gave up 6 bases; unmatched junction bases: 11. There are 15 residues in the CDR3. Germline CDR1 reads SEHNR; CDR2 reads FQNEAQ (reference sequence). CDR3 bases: TGTGCCAGCAGCCCCCGACAGGGGTCCCTCCCTGAAGCTTTCTTT. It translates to CASSPRQGSLPEAFF.

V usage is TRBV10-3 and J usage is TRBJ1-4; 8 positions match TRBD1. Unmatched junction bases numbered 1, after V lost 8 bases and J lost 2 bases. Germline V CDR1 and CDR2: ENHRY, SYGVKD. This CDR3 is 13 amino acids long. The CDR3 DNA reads TGTGCCATCTCAGGGGGCACTAATGAAAAACTGTTTTTT. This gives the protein CAISGGTNEKLFF.

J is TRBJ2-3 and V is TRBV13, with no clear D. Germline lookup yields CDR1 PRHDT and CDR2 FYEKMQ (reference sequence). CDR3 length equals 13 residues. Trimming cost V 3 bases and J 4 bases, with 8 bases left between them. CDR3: CASSFFVADTQYF. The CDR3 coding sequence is TGTGCCAGCAGCTTCTTTGTCGCAGATACGCAGTATTTT.

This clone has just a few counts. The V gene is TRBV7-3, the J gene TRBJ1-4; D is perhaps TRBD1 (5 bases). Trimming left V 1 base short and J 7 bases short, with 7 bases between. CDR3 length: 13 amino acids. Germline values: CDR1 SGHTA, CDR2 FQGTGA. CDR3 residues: CASSLNRGEKLFF. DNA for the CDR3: TGTGCCAGCAGCTTAAATAGGGGTGAAAAACTGTTTTTT. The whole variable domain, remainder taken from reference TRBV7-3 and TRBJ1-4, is GAGVSQTPSNKVTEKGKYVELRCDPISGHTALYWYRQSLGQGPEFLIYFQGTGAADDSGLPNDRFFAVRPEGSVSTLKIQRTERGDSAVYLCASSLNRGEKLFFGSGTQLSVL.

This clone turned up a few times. The CDR3: CASSARQGVLGAFF. CDR3 nucleotide sequence: TGTGCCAGCAGTGCCCGACAGGGAGTCCTTGGAGCTTTCTTT. V gene TRBV27 combines with J gene TRBJ1-1; 7 nucleotides agree with TRBD1. This CDR3 is built from 14 residues. CDR1 MNHEY and CDR2 SMNVEV come from the germline V gene (reference sequence). V lost 5 bases and J lost 10; bases outside the gene matches: 13.